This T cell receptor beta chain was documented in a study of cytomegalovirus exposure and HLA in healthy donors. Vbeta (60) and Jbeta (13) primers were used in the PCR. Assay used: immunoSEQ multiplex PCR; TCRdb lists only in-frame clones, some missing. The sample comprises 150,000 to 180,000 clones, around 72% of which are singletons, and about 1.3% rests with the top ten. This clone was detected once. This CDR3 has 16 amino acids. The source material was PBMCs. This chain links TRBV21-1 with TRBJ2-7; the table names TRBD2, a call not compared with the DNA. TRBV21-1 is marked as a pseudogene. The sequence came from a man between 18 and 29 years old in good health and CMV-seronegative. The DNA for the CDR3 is TGTGCCAGCAGGGTGGGGGGGCTAACACTCGCCTACGAGCAGTACTTC. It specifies CASRVGGLTLAYEQYF.